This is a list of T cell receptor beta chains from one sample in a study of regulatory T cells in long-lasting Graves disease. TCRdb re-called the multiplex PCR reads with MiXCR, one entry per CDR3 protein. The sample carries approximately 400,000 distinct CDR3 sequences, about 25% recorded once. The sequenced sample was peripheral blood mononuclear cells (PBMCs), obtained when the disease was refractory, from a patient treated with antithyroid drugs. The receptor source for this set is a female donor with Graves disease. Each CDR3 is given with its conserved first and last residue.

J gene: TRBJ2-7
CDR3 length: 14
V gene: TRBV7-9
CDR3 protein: CASSFSGYSYEQYF

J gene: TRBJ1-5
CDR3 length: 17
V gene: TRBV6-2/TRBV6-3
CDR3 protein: CASSYLSSRYSNQPQHF

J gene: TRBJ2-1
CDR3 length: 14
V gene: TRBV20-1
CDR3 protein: CSVATSGRYNEQFF

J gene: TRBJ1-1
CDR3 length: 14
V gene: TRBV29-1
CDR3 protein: CSSKTTFGGTEAFF

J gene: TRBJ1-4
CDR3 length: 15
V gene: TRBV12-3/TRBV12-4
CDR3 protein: CASSPQGRVDEKLFF

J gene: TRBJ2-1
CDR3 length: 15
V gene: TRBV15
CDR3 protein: CATSREALGGNEQFF

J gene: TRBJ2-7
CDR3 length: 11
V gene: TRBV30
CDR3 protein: CAQNTGYEQYF

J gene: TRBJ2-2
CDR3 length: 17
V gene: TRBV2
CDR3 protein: CASSEWVAGSNTGELFF

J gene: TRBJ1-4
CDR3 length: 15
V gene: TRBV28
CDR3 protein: CASSLGGVANEKLFF

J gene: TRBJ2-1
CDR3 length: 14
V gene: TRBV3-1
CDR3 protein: CASSQGTSGNEQFF

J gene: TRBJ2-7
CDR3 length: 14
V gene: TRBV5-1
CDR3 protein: CASSLARGPYEQYF

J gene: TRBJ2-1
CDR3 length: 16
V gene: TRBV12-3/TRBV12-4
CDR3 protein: CASSLPGTTSYNEQFF

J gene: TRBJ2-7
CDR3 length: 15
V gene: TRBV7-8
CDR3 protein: CASSSDWTGSYEQYF

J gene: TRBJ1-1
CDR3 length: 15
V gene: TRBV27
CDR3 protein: CASSGRQVANTEAFF

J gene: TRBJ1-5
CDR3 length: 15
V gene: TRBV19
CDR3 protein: CASSKSHRGLQPQHF

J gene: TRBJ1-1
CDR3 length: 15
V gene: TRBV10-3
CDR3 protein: CAIRVDRSMNTEAFF

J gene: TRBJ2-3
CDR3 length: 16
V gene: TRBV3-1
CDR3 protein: CASSRTSGRVTDTQYF

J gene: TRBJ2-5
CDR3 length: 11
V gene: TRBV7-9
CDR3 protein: CASSADPIPYF

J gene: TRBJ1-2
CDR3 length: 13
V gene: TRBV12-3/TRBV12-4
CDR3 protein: CASSRQGAAGYTF

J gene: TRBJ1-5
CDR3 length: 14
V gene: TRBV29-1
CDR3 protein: CSVVQGSGNQPQHF

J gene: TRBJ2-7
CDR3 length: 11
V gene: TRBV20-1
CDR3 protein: CSASTGGEQYF

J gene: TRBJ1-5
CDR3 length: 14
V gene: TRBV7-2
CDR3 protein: CASSLFQGGQPQHF

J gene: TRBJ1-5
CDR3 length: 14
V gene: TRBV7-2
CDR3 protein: CASSLGLSDQPQHF

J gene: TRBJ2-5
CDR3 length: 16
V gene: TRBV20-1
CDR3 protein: CSARPPAGGPQETQYF

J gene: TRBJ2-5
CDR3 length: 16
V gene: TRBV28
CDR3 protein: CASSSERTSGKETQYF

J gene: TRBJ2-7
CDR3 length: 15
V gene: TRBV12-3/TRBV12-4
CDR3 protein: CASSQNRGQAYEQYF

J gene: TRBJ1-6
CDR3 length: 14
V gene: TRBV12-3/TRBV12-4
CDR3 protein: CASSNRRSNSPLHF

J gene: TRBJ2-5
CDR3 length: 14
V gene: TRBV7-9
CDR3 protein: CASSFTGAGETQYF

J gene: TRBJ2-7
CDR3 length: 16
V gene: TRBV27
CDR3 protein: CASSLTALASPYEQYF

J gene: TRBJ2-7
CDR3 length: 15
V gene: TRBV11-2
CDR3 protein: CASSLGTGMTYEQYF

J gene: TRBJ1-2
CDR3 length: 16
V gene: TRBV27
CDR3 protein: CASSSVPGLVSYGYTF

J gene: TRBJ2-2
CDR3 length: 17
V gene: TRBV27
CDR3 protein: CASSFWAGQGNTGELFF

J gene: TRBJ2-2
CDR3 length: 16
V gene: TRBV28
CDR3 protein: CASSLPGLAGRAELFF

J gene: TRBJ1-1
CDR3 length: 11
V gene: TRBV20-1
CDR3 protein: CNPVQGMTAFF

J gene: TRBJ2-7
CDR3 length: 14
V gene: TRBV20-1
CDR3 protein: CSALTGRISYEQYF

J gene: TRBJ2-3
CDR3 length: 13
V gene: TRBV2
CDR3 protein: CASRAISTDTQYF

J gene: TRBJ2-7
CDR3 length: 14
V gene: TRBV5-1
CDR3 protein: CALLRKGTVYEQYF

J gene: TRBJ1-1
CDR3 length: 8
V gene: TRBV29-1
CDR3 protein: CSVDDGFF

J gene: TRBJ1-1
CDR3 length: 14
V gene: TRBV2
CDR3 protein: CASSEGGRGTEAFF